Listed below are T cell receptor beta chains from one sample, sequenced in a study of response to subunit inactivated influenza vaccine. TCRdb processed the RT-PCR reads anew with MiXCR; each CDR3 protein has one entry. The top ten clones hold approximately 3% of a sample with some 550,000 distinct CDR3 sequences, roughly a quarter of them seen once. The data were also submitted as part of a second study, on T cells expressing NK-cell markers.

Sequencing used CD4+ T cells sorted from PBMCs, obtained 12 days after vaccination. The receptors were gathered from a middle-aged man who received an inactivated influenza vaccine. Both conserved end residues are part of each CDR3. The D gene is left open where the match is weak. Clone size is stated in some rows and not others, as once, few, many or a class when expanded.

cdr3_aa cdr3_nt j_call v_call clone_size d_call
CASSLGTIHFPETQYF TGTGCCAGCAGTTTAGGCACGATCCACTTCCCAGAGACCCAGTACTTC TRBJ2-5 TRBV28 few NA
CASSPRFEKLFF TGTGCCAGCAGCCCCCGGTTCGAAAAACTGTTTTTT TRBJ1-4 TRBV12-3/TRBV12-4 NA NA
CSVWQPPTGELFF TGCAGCGTGTGGCAGCCACCCACCGGGGAGCTGTTTTTT TRBJ2-2 TRBV29-1 NA NA
CASRQEQETQYF TGCGCCAGCCGGCAAGAGCAAGAGACCCAGTACTTC TRBJ2-5 TRBV5-1 NA NA
CATSSVGHSDQPQHF TGTGCCACCAGCAGTGTGGGGCACTCCGATCAGCCCCAGCATTTT TRBJ1-5 TRBV15 NA NA
CASSSSGPSGELFF TGCGCCAGCAGTTCTAGCGGGCCCTCCGGGGAGCTGTTTTTT TRBJ2-2 TRBV5-1 NA TRBD2
CSARDFGRYTEAFF TGCAGTGCTAGAGACTTCGGGCGTTACACTGAAGCTTTCTTT TRBJ1-1 TRBV20-1 NA NA
CASSVGLRAEVWVTGELFF TGTGCCAGCAGCGTAGGGTTACGAGCGGAAGTTTGGGTCACCGGGGAGCTGTTTTTT TRBJ2-2 TRBV9 NA NA
CASSYSTGGIYEQYF TGTGCCAGCAGCTATAGCACAGGGGGCATTTACGAGCAGTACTTC TRBJ2-7 TRBV7-9 NA TRBD1
CASSFGLAGVAYQETQYF TGTGCCAGCAGTTTCGGACTAGCGGGGGTGGCGTACCAAGAGACCCAGTACTTC TRBJ2-5 TRBV11-1 few TRBD2
CASKDPAHYEQYF TGTGCCAGCAAAGACCCAGCCCACTACGAGCAGTACTTC TRBJ2-7 TRBV6-1 NA NA
CGGQGATGELFF TGCGGGGGACAGGGGGCGACCGGGGAGCTGTTTTTT TRBJ2-2 TRBV29-1 few TRBD1
CASRGGAGETQYF TGTGCCAGCAGGGGGGGGGCAGGCGAGACCCAGTACTTC TRBJ2-5 TRBV27 NA NA
CASSQTYGAGSSYEQYF TGTGCCAGCAGCCAAACGTATGGAGCGGGGAGCTCCTACGAGCAGTACTTC TRBJ2-7 TRBV14 few TRBD2
CASSLGAGKIWETQYF TGCGCCAGCAGCTTGGGAGCAGGGAAGATTTGGGAGACCCAGTACTTC TRBJ2-5 TRBV5-1 few NA
CASARDRGPDTQYF TGTGCCAGCGCCCGGGACAGGGGGCCAGATACGCAGTATTTT TRBJ2-3 TRBV2 few TRBD1
CASSLDRGPPNEQFF TGCGCCAGCAGCTTAGACAGGGGGCCTCCTAATGAGCAGTTCTTC TRBJ2-1 TRBV5-1 NA TRBD1